The 12 T cell receptor beta chains below all came from one sample that was sequenced in a study of cytomegalovirus exposure and HLA in healthy donors. In the PCR, 60 Vbeta and 13 Jbeta primers were used. Some clones are missing from TCRdb's copy, which holds only in-frame ones; the method was immunoSEQ multiplex PCR. Of roughly 180,000 clones listed, 82% are singletons. The sequencing input was PBMCs. Receptors were obtained from a man aged 40-50 years in good health and CMV-seronegative.

V usage is TRBV5-1 and J usage is TRBJ2-7, with 8 bases that match TRBD2. Trimming took 0 bases from V and 0 from J; bases not matched to a gene: 2. CDR1 is SGHRS and CDR2 is YFSETQ in the germline V gene. The CDR3 covers 15 residues. The CDR3 loop is CASSLVAGGSYEQYF. As DNA, the CDR3 is TGCGCCAGCAGCTTGGTTGCGGGGGGCTCCTACGAGCAGTACTTC.

This clone was seen just once. The V call is TRBV6-5, the J call TRBJ2-1, with a possible D match to TRBD2 (5 bases). Germline CDR1 MNHEY, CDR2 SVGAGI. The CDR3 has 14 amino acids. V lost 2 bases and J lost 5, with 10 bases in between. This CDR3 is CASSYASSDNEQFF. Here the CDR3 DNA reads TGTGCCAGCAGTTACGCTAGCAGTGACAATGAGCAGTTCTTC.

The chain uses TRBV10-3 and TRBJ1-3; D may be TRBD1 (5 bases). Germline CDR1 is ENHRY and CDR2 is SYGVKD. The ends were cut back, 2 bases at V and 4 bases at J, with 18 bases in the middle. The CDR3 sequence is 17 residues long. The CDR3 protein is CAISEPPGGTGGNTIYF. The CDR3 DNA follows: TGTGCCATCAGTGAGCCCCCGGGGGGTACGGGAGGAAACACCATATATTTT.

V is TRBV7-8 and J is TRBJ1-4, with 10 bases aligning to TRBD1. V lost 1 base and J lost 7; bases outside the gene matches: 6. The CDR3 covers 16 residues. Looked up from germline, CDR1 is SGHVS and CDR2 is FQNEAQ. The CDR3: CASSLEATGGREKLFF. The CDR3 DNA reads TGTGCCAGCAGCTTAGAGGCGACAGGGGGCCGTGAAAAACTGTTTTTT.

The chain couples TRBV7-9 to TRBJ2-7; a weak D match, TRBD2 (6 bases). The CDR3 totals 16 residues. Trimming removed 5 bases at V and 4 bases at J, with 21 bases between. The germline CDR1 and CDR2 sequences are SEHNR and FQNEAQ (reference sequence). This CDR3 reads CASSPTQTGEKYEQYF. CDR3 DNA sequence: TGTGCCAGCAGCCCAACCCAAACGGGAGAAAAATACGAGCAGTACTTC.

The genes are TRBV7-3 and TRBJ2-7, with 10 positions matching TRBD2. The CDR3 has 14 amino acids. V shed 3 bases and J 5 bases; nucleotides not matched to a gene: 4. Germline CDR1 SGHTA, CDR2 FQGTGA. CDR3 region: CASSFTSGADEQYF. The CDR3 region has the DNA TGTGCCAGCAGCTTTACTAGCGGGGCCGACGAGCAGTACTTC.

The CDR3 nucleotides read TGTGCCAGCAGCCCAGATATAAGAAACTATGGCTACACCTTC. This codes for CASSPDIRNYGYTF. The chain carries TRBV7-3 and TRBJ1-2, with D unclear. There are 14 residues in the CDR3. The germline V and J ends were trimmed by 5 bases and 2 bases, with 12 bases remaining between them. The germline gives CDR1 SGHTA, CDR2 FQGTGA.

The rearrangement uses TRBV28 and TRBJ2-7; tentative D call: TRBD1 (6 bases). The V end was cut by 1 base, the J end by 3 bases, with 13 bases between. Per germline, CDR1 MDHEN and CDR2 SYDVKM. The CDR3 loop spans 15 amino acids. CDR3 protein: CASSLSGPGDYEQYF. Written as DNA, the CDR3 is TGTGCCAGCAGTTTATCAGGACCAGGGGACTACGAGCAGTACTTC.

The rearrangement links TRBV9 to TRBJ2-7; 10 bases fit TRBD2. Trimming took 0 bases from V and 3 from J; bases not matched to a gene: 6. The CDR3 spans 16 residues. The germline CDR1 and CDR2 sequences are SGDLS and YYNGEE. CDR3 region: CASSVEPSGGFYEQYF. The CDR3 nucleotides are TGTGCCAGCAGCGTAGAGCCTAGCGGGGGTTTCTACGAGCAGTACTTC. Full variable domain (outside the CDR3, taken from reference TRBV9 and TRBJ2-7): DSGVTQTPKHLITATGQRVTLRCSPRSGDLSVYWYQQSLDQGLQFLIQYYNGEERAKGNILERFSAQQFPDLHSELNLSSLELGDSALYFCASSVEPSGGFYEQYFGPGTRLTVT.

The V and J genes are TRBV15 and TRBJ2-4; 12 nucleotides align to TRBD2. Germline V CDR1 and CDR2: LNHNV, YYDKDF (reference sequence). This CDR3 has 13 residues. J was trimmed by 7 bases and V by 10 bases; bases with no gene match: 5. This CDR3 reads CASRGTSGNIQYF. CDR3 bases: TGTGCCAGTAGGGGGACTAGCGGGAACATTCAGTACTTC.

This clone was recorded a few times. This chain connects TRBV11-1 to TRBJ1-4, with TRBD1 identical over 8 bases. V lost 5 bases, J lost 8 bases, and 13 bases stayed unmatched. The CDR3 is 16 amino acids. Germline lookup yields CDR1 SGHAT and CDR2 FQDESV (reference sequence). CDR3 in DNA: TGTGCCAGCAGCCGTGGGACAGGCGCTTTGACAGAAAAACTGTTTTTT. This gives the protein CASSRGTGALTEKLFF. The complete variable domain, with remaining parts taken from reference TRBV11-1 and TRBJ1-4, reads EAEVAQSPRYKITEKSQAVAFWCDPISGHATLYWYRQILGQGPELLVQFQDESVVDDSQLPKDRFSAERLKGVDSTLKIQPAELGDSAMYLCASSRGTGALTEKLFFGSGTQLSVL.

This clone was found once. The chain has TRBV5-6 and TRBJ2-4; possibly TRBD2 for D (6 bases). Germline lookup yields CDR1 SGHDT and CDR2 YYEEEE. The V end was cut by 5 bases, the J end by 8 bases, with 17 bases between. The CDR3 extends over 14 amino acids. CDR3 bases: TGTGCCAGCAGTCGGGGACTCCAAGGGGACATTCAGTACTTC. Translating gives CASSRGLQGDIQYF.